The TCR beta chain described here comes from a study of CXCR3-negative and CXCR3-positive naive CD8 T cells. As for the study in general: The dataset comprises approximately 140 million TRB reads in total, with about 1.5 +/- 0.3 million reads per library.

Of note for this clonotype: The antigen is unknown.

Preparation of TRB cDNA libraries relied on 5' RACE carrying UMI labels. TCRdb reprocessed the 5' RACE reads; each CDR3 protein has one entry and no DNA is given. Its listing shows some 130,000 distinct CDR3 sequences. Study results and limitations: The study inferred TCR strength from TRB CDR3 properties and found comparable surface CD5 between naive subsets. Memory CD8+ T cell repertoires were far less diverse than both naive subsets.

The germline CDR1 and CDR2 sequences are SEHNR and FQNEAQ (reference sequence). The CDR3 covers 12 residues. This receptor was taken from a human donor in good health. Some clones in this sample may be carry-over from other donors' samples. Material: naive CXCR3- CD8+ T cells from blood. Stated subset: CD45RO-CCR7+CD27+CD95- naive CD8+ T cells lacking CXCR3 (TNR3-). The chain joins TRBV7-9 to TRBJ1-5. CDR3 residues: CASSLGNQPQHF.